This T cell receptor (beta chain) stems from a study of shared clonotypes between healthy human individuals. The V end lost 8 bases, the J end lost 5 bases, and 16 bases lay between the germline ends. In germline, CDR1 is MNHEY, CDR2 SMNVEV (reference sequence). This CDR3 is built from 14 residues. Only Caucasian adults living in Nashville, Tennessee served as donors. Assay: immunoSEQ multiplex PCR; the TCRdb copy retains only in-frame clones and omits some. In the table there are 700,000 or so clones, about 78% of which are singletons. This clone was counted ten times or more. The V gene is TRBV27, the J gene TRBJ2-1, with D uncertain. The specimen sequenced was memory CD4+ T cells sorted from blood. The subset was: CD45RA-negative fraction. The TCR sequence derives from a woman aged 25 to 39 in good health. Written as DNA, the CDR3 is TGTGCCAGCGGGATTCGAGGATTCCACAATGAGCAGTTCTTC. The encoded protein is CASGIRGFHNEQFF.